Below are 8 T cell receptor beta chains sequenced from a single sample in a study of T cells in Graves' hyperthyroidism and ophthalmopathy (dated by TCRdb to between 2017 and 2020). Libraries were built with multiplex PCR. Sequencing was carried out with an Illumina HiSeq 2000. TCR beta CDR3 regions were amplified from RNA transcripts. The TCR CDR3 was subjected to a first round of RT-PCR using the HTBI primer set and the Qiagen OneStep RT-PCR kit. TCRdb trimmed the raw reads at Q25, called clones with MiXCR and kept productive beta chains. Identical CDR3 protein sequences are pooled into one entry, listed with their most common genes and DNA. Within this sample are about 110,000 distinct CDR3 sequences, with about a sixth of them counted one time only. The top ten hold 42% of the sample. Sequencing was performed on blood. The source is a woman aged 45-59 years with Graves' hyperthyroidism.

The chain couples TRBV19 to TRBJ1-2; perhaps TRBD1 as D (5 bases). There are 16 residues in the CDR3. Trimming took off 6 bases at V and 3 bases at J, with 20 bases between the two ends. Germline V lookup: CDR1 LNHDA, CDR2 SQIVND (reference sequence). CDR3 nucleotide sequence: TGTGCCAGTAGCGAGTCCTGCAGGGATTTTGACTATGGCTACACCTTC. Translated, it gives CASSESCRDFDYGYTF.

This clonotype occurred many times. The V and J genes are TRBV3-1 and TRBJ2-1, with 7 nucleotides matching TRBD2. Germline V gene lookup returns CDR1 LGHDT and CDR2 YNNKEL (reference sequence). The CDR3 runs to 14 residues. The V and J ends lost 4 bases and 9 bases, in that order; junction bases with no gene match: 9. In nucleotides, the CDR3 is TGTGCCAGCAGCCGAGTAGCGGGTCCTGGTGAGCAGTTCTTC. Protein sequence: CASSRVAGPGEQFF.

This clonotype showed up just a few times. This sequence joins TRBV5-4 and TRBJ2-7, with D uncertain. This CDR3 is 14 amino acids long. Germline V gene sequence: CDR1 SGHNT, CDR2 YYREEE (reference sequence). V lost 1 base and J 0 bases, leaving 8 bases between the germline ends. The CDR3 sequence: CASSLKGSSYEQYF. The CDR3 region has the DNA TGTGCCAGCAGCTTGAAGGGCAGCTCCTACGAGCAGTACTTC. Together with reference TRBV5-4 and TRBJ2-7, the CDR3 gives the full variable domain: ETGVTQSPTHLIKTRGQQVTLRCSSQSGHNTVSWYQQALGQGPQFIFQYYREEENGRGNFPPRFSGLQFPNYSSELNVNALELDDSALYLCASSLKGSSYEQYFGPGTRLTVT.

This clonotype has only a few counts. This could be a read error, since a much larger clone is one nucleotide away. The chain combines TRBV28 with TRBJ2-5; D gene unclear. Trimming stripped 3 bases from V and 1 base from J, with 9 bases between. Germline V gives CDR1 MDHEN, CDR2 SYDVKM. The length of the CDR3 is 14 residues. The CDR3 nucleotides read TGTGCCAGCAGTTTTTCGGCAGGCCAAGAGACCCAGTACTTC. It yields the protein CASSFSAGQETQYF.

This clonotype was seen at least ten times. This chain uses TRBV29-1 with TRBJ1-1; possibly TRBD1 for D (6 bases). The germline gives CDR1 SQVTM, CDR2 ANQGSEA. The germline V and J ends were trimmed by 6 bases and 3 bases, with 17 bases remaining between them. This CDR3 is built from 14 residues. The CDR3 DNA reads TGCAGCGTGCCCCGGGGGGCCAGGGACACTGAAGCTTTCTTT. It encodes CSVPRGARDTEAFF.

This clonotype was counted at least ten times. The rearrangement joins TRBV18 to TRBJ2-1; 12 nucleotides agree with TRBD2. The CDR3 runs to 16 residues. The germline CDR1 and CDR2 sequences are KGHSH and LQKENI. V shed 5 bases, J shed 3 bases, and the junction held 5 bases outside the gene matches. The CDR3 sequence: CASSRLAGEDYNEQFF. The DNA of the CDR3 is TGTGCCAGCTCAAGACTAGCGGGAGAGGACTACAATGAGCAGTTCTTC.

As concerns this clonotype: Possible read error: a much larger clone is one base away. The CDR3 carries no conserved terminal phenylalanine or tryptophan, so it likely arises from a read error. The chain employs TRBV7-2 and TRBJ2-3, with a possible D match to TRBD2 (5 bases). V was pared by 3 bases and J by 0 bases, with 7 bases between. CDR3 length: 14 residues. Germline values: CDR1 SGHTA, CDR2 FQGNSA. CDR3 nucleotides: TGTGCCAGCAGCTTTGGCGGGAGCACAGATACGCAGTATCTT. Encoded protein: CASSFGGSTDTQYL.

This clonotype occurred many times. The chain combines TRBV18 with TRBJ1-2, with D uncertain. The V end lost 2 bases, the J end lost 0 bases, and 16 bases lay between the germline ends. Per the germline V gene, CDR1 is KGHSH and CDR2 is LQKENI. The length of the CDR3 is 17 residues. In DNA form, the CDR3 reads TGTGCCAGCTCACCAAGTCGATTGGTCCAAGCTAACTATGGCTACACCTTC. Translation gives CASSPSRLVQANYGYTF.